This T cell receptor beta chain is from a study of blood T cell repertoires in COVID-19. Study as a whole: From the United States, Italy and Spain came samples of acute and convalescent COVID-19. Nucleic acid was either cDNA or gDNA, and it came from T cells, B-cell-depleted T cells, or PBMCs.

CDR1 is SEHNR, CDR2 FQNEAQ, per germline (reference sequence). CDR3 length equals 15 residues. Trimming stripped 7 bases from V and 6 bases from J, with 21 bases between. The repertoire was sequenced with immunoSEQ multiplex PCR; TCRdb's copy has only in-frame clones and lacks some. The table includes around 16,000 clones, approximately 78% detected once. The sequencing sample was made of peripheral blood. The chain combines TRBV7-9 with TRBJ1-2; tentatively, D is TRBD1 (6 bases). The source is an elderly man with active or convalescent COVID-19. Here the CDR3 reads CASTPRDRLIHGYTF. The CDR3 DNA reads TGTGCCAGCACCCCCCGTGACAGGCTAATTCATGGCTACACCTTC.